The next 28 T cell receptor beta chains were all read from a single sample in a study of blood T cell repertoires in COVID-19. Only in-frame clones appear in the TCRdb table, and some are missing; sequencing was by immunoSEQ multiplex PCR. The repertoire includes around 200,000 clones, under 90% of them detected once, and 6.5% to 8.5% sits in the top ten. Material: peripheral blood. These receptors were taken from a man aged 40-55 years with acute or convalescent COVID-19.

CDR3 region: CASSLSRFSGGPDTQYF. The CDR3, as DNA: TGTGCCAGCAGTTTATCGCGATTCAGCGGGGGCCCGGATACGCAGTATTTT. The V and J genes are TRBV27 and TRBJ2-3; 8 bases align to TRBD2. CDR1 and CDR2 from the germline V gene are MNHEY and SMNVEV (reference sequence). J gave up 6 bases and V 0 bases, and 11 bases lay outside the gene matches. The CDR3 covers 17 residues.

The rearrangement joins TRBV5-1 to TRBJ1-6; 8 nucleotides agree with TRBD1. Losses at the gene ends were 0 bases for V and 8 bases for J; bases not matched to a gene: 7. The CDR3 contains 16 residues. Per the germline V gene, CDR1 is SGHRS and CDR2 is YFSETQ. CDR3 DNA sequence: TGCGCCAGCAGCTTGGTAGGCCAGGGACAGGATTCACCCCTCCACTTT. It translates to CASSLVGQGQDSPLHF.

The chain joins TRBV6-1 to TRBJ1-1, with 8 bases matching TRBD1. The CDR3 runs to 18 residues. Germline lookup yields CDR1 MNHNS and CDR2 SASEGT. Losses at the gene ends were 4 bases for V and 4 bases for J; bases not matched to a gene: 17. The CDR3 region has the DNA TGTGCCAGCAGTGCGAGACCCGGACAGGGATTGCTAGGCACTGAAGCTTTCTTT. Translated: CASSARPGQGLLGTEAFF.

This sequence joins TRBV5-1 and TRBJ2-7; the D gene is possibly TRBD2 (6 bases). Germline lookup yields CDR1 SGHRS and CDR2 YFSETQ. The CDR3 is 15 amino acids. Trimming took off 0 bases at V and 3 bases at J, with 13 bases between the two ends. The chain's CDR3 is CASSLAGGSGYEQYF. CDR3 nucleotide sequence: TGCGCCAGCAGCTTGGCCGGGGGTTCCGGCTACGAGCAGTACTTC.

The CDR3 DNA is TGTGCCAGCAGTCCCTCCACAGGGGGGACGTACGAGCAGTACTTC. Its protein product is CASSPSTGGTYEQYF. The gene calls are TRBV27 and TRBJ2-7; 8 positions agree with TRBD1. Germline V CDR1 and CDR2: MNHEY, SMNVEV (reference sequence). The CDR3 is 15 amino acids. Losses at the gene ends were 5 bases for V and 4 bases for J; bases not matched to a gene: 10.

This clone was detected once. V and J are TRBV30 and TRBJ2-2; TRBD1 might be the D (6 bases). V gave up 2 bases and J gave up 3 bases, with 10 bases separating them. The CDR3 is made up of 14 amino acids. Germline CDR1 and CDR2: GTSNPN and SVGIG (reference sequence). CDR3 DNA: TGTGCCTGGAGTTACAGGGCCTACACCGGGGAGCTGTTTTTT. Translating it yields CAWSYRAYTGELFF.

This chain links TRBV5-4 with TRBJ2-7; 9 bases line up with TRBD1. V dropped 1 base and J dropped 3; count of bases not matched to a gene: 2. The CDR3 has 14 residues. Germline V gene sequence: CDR1 SGHNT, CDR2 YYREEE (reference sequence). The DNA of the CDR3 is TGTGCCAGCAGCTTGACAGGGGGCGGCTACGAGCAGTACTTC. Its protein product is CASSLTGGGYEQYF.

This chain uses TRBV4-1 with TRBJ1-2; TRBD1 matches at 8 bases. V shed 4 bases and J 6 bases; nucleotides not matched to a gene: 13. Germline CDR1 MGHRA, CDR2 YSYEKL. CDR3 length: 16 residues. CDR3: CASSRASGQGIHGYTF. CDR3 DNA: TGCGCCAGCAGCCGTGCGTCTGGACAGGGAATCCATGGCTACACCTTC.

V usage is TRBV9 and J usage is TRBJ1-1, with 8 bases aligning to TRBD1. From germline, CDR1 is SGDLS and CDR2 YYNGEE. The V gene end was trimmed by 0 bases and the J gene end by 6 bases; junction bases not matched to a gene: 13. This CDR3 comprises 17 residues. CDR3 sequence: CASSVATGGFPGAEAFF. CDR3 nucleotide sequence: TGTGCCAGCAGCGTAGCTACAGGGGGATTCCCGGGGGCTGAAGCTTTCTTT.

The chain carries TRBV28 and TRBJ1-2, with D uncertain. Germline CDR1 is MDHEN and CDR2 is SYDVKM. V was trimmed by 3 bases and J by 3 bases, leaving 5 bases between them. CDR3 length: 12 amino acids. In DNA, the CDR3 is TGTGCCAGCAGTTTTAGAGACTATGGCTACACCTTC. As protein: CASSFRDYGYTF.

CDR3 DNA: TGTGCCATCATTTTACTCCGGGACAGGGAGGAGTACTATGGCTACACCTTC. This codes for CAIILLRDREEYYGYTF. The chain recombines TRBV10-3 with TRBJ1-2; 9 nucleotides line up with TRBD1. The junction had 15 bases not matched to a gene; V was cut back by 7 bases and J by 3 bases. CDR3 length equals 17 residues. The germline V gene encodes CDR1 ENHRY and CDR2 SYGVKD.

The rearrangement links TRBV2 to TRBJ2-2, with 11 bases aligning to TRBD1. With 6 bases clipped from V and 4 bases from J, the junction kept 4 bases outside the gene matches. Germline loops: CDR1 SNHLY, CDR2 FYNNEI. This CDR3 is built from 15 residues. In DNA form, the CDR3 reads TGTGCCAGCAGGGGACAGGGGGTTGGCACCGGGGAGCTGTTTTTT. This gives the protein CASRGQGVGTGELFF.

The chain employs TRBV27 and TRBJ1-5; 12 bases line up with TRBD1. CDR1 is MNHEY, CDR2 SMNVEV, per germline (reference sequence). Trimming took 5 bases from V and 6 from J; bases not matched to a gene: 20. This CDR3 is 20 amino acids long. The CDR3 sequence: CASSPMTSGTGGLGIQPQHF. In DNA, the CDR3 is TGTGCCAGCAGTCCAATGACCTCCGGGACAGGGGGCCTCGGTATTCAGCCCCAGCATTTT.

The rearrangement uses TRBV12-3 or TRBV12-4 and TRBJ1-2; TRBD1 matches 7 bases. V gave up 6 bases and J gave up 3 bases; unmatched junction bases: 1. This CDR3 region has 12 residues. The CDR3 bases are TGTGCCAGCAGAGGGACAGACTATGGCTACACCTTC. Translation gives CASRGTDYGYTF.

This clone was seen a handful of times. The chain has TRBV19 and TRBJ1-2; 7 bases are a match to TRBD1. The CDR3 is made up of 14 amino acids. V lost 4 bases, J lost 0 bases, and 2 bases stayed unmatched. Looked up from germline, CDR1 is LNHDA and CDR2 is SQIVND (reference sequence). CDR3 nucleotides: TGTGCCAGTAGTAGGGACAGAGCTAACTATGGCTACACCTTC. Amino acids: CASSRDRANYGYTF.

The chain uses TRBV19 and TRBJ1-6; 7 bases are shared with TRBD1. V gave up 5 bases and J gave up 0 bases; unmatched junction bases: 7. Germline V CDR1 and CDR2: LNHDA, SQIVND (reference sequence). The CDR3 length is 17 residues. This CDR3 is CASSSPGQSSYNSPLHF. CDR3 coding DNA: TGTGCCAGTAGTTCTCCGGGACAGAGCTCCTATAATTCACCCCTCCACTTT.

This chain uses TRBV2 with TRBJ2-1; unclear D gene. This CDR3 has 13 amino acids. Germline CDR1 SNHLY, CDR2 FYNNEI. V was shortened by 2 bases and J by 5 bases, with 7 bases between the two germline ends. Written as DNA, the CDR3 is TGTGCCAGCAGTGAAAAACGGGACAATGAGCAGTTCTTC. Translated: CASSEKRDNEQFF.

The chain is built from TRBV19 and TRBJ1-1; no definite D call. The CDR3 loop spans 14 amino acids. CDR1 is LNHDA, CDR2 SQIVND, per germline (reference sequence). Deletions cut 6 bases from V and 1 base from J, with 12 bases between. The CDR3 nucleotides read TGTGCCAGTAGGACCGCCCGGAGGAACACTGAAGCTTTCTTT. Amino acids: CASRTARRNTEAFF.

The rearrangement uses TRBV18 and TRBJ2-2; D perhaps matches TRBD1 (5 bases). The germline CDR1 and CDR2 sequences are KGHSH and LQKENI. The ends were cut back, 4 bases at V and 1 base at J, with 7 bases in the middle. This CDR3 contains 14 residues. The CDR3 protein is CASSLTGNTGELFF. The DNA of the CDR3 is TGTGCCAGCTCACTAACAGGGAACACCGGGGAGCTGTTTTTT.

V usage is TRBV28 and J usage is TRBJ1-6; tentative D call: TRBD1 (5 bases). This CDR3 region has 13 residues. CDR1 and CDR2 (germline): MDHEN, SYDVKM. V dropped 3 bases and J dropped 9 bases, with 9 bases sitting between them. CDR3 amino acids: CASSLPQGSPLHF. For the CDR3, the DNA is TGTGCCAGCAGTTTGCCGCAGGGTTCACCCCTCCACTTT.

The V gene is TRBV2, the J gene TRBJ2-3, with 13 nucleotides matching TRBD2. Trimming cost V 9 bases and J 5 bases; bases outside gene matches: 5. Germline V gene lookup returns CDR1 SNHLY and CDR2 FYNNEI. This CDR3 contains 14 residues. CDR3 protein: CARRTSGGKDTQYF. The CDR3 coding sequence is TGTGCCAGAAGGACTAGCGGGGGAAAAGATACGCAGTATTTT.

J is TRBJ1-5 and V is TRBV19; 8 positions match TRBD1. Per germline, CDR1 LNHDA and CDR2 SQIVND (reference sequence). The length of the CDR3 is 16 residues. The V gene end was trimmed by 7 bases and the J gene end by 4 bases; junction bases not matched to a gene: 12. The CDR3 protein is CASISTDRGRNQPQHF. The CDR3 nucleotides read TGTGCCAGTATTTCCACCGACAGGGGTCGAAATCAGCCCCAGCATTTT.

J is TRBJ1-1 and V is TRBV5-1; TRBD1 matches 7 bases. The CDR3 runs to 14 residues. J lost 3 bases, V lost 4 bases, and 6 bases had no gene match. Looked up from germline, CDR1 is SGHRS and CDR2 is YFSETQ. In DNA, the CDR3 is TGCGCCAGCAGCCGTCAGGGGGTGGACACTGAAGCTTTCTTT. Amino acid sequence: CASSRQGVDTEAFF.

The rearrangement links TRBV5-6 to TRBJ1-2, with D tentatively TRBD1 (6 bases). Trimming pared 1 base from V and 2 bases from J, leaving 12 bases between. This CDR3 spans 15 amino acids. Germline loops: CDR1 SGHDT, CDR2 YYEEEE. The CDR3 here is CASSLLGQLNYGYTF. The CDR3 DNA is TGTGCCAGCAGCTTGCTGGGACAACTCAACTATGGCTACACCTTC.

The DNA for the CDR3 is TGTGCCAGCAGCCCGAGCGTGGTCACTGAAGCTTTCTTT. It translates to CASSPSVVTEAFF. The chain links TRBV7-9 to TRBJ1-1; D gene ambiguous. V gave up 5 bases and J gave up 4 bases, with 11 bases separating them. Germline V gene lookup returns CDR1 SEHNR and CDR2 FQNEAQ (reference sequence). The CDR3 runs to 13 residues.

This chain joins TRBV4-1 and TRBJ1-2; 8 bases align to TRBD1. Germline V gives CDR1 MGHRA, CDR2 YSYEKL. The trim removed 4 bases at V and 0 bases at J, leaving 4 bases unmatched. The CDR3 has 15 residues. CDR3 nucleotides: TGCGCCAGCAGCCGTACACAGGGGGCTAACTATGGCTACACCTTC. It codes for CASSRTQGANYGYTF.

The V gene is TRBV5-4, the J gene TRBJ2-4, with 10 bases fitting TRBD2. Germline V gene lookup returns CDR1 SGHNT and CDR2 YYREEE (reference sequence). With V trimmed by 0 bases and J by 12 bases, 9 bases remained unmatched. The CDR3 length is 15 residues. The CDR3 DNA is TGTGCCAGCAGCTTGGGGGAACTAGCGGGGAGGACTCAGTACTTC. Residues: CASSLGELAGRTQYF. The whole variable domain, filled in from reference TRBV5-4 and TRBJ2-4, reads ETGVTQSPTHLIKTRGQQVTLRCSSQSGHNTVSWYQQALGQGPQFIFQYYREEENGRGNFPPRFSGLQFPNYSSELNVNALELDDSALYLCASSLGELAGRTQYFGAGTRLSVL.

The chain uses TRBV5-1 and TRBJ1-6; maybe TRBD1 (5 bases). V was trimmed by 0 bases and J by 9 bases, leaving 10 bases between them. Looked up from germline, CDR1 is SGHRS and CDR2 is YFSETQ. This CDR3 is built from 14 residues. In nucleotides, the CDR3 is TGCGCCAGCAGCTTGGGTCAGGGTTTTTCACCCCTCCACTTT. It codes for CASSLGQGFSPLHF.